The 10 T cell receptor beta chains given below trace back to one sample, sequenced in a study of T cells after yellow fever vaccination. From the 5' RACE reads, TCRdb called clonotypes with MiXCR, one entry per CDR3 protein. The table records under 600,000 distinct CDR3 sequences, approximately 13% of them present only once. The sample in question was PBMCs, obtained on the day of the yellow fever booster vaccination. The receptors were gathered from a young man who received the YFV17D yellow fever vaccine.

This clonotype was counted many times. CDR3 sequence: CASSPPVGPEQFF. The CDR3 DNA follows: TGTGCCAGCTCACCACCAGTGGGTCCTGAGCAGTTCTTC. This chain connects TRBV18 to TRBJ2-1; no definite D call. V lost 0 bases and J lost 9, with 9 bases in between. CDR1 is KGHSH and CDR2 is LQKENI in the germline V gene. CDR3 length: 13 residues.

This chain's CDR3 is CSASQGTLNSPLHF. The CDR3 DNA reads as TGCAGTGCTTCGCAGGGGACGCTAAATTCACCCCTCCACTTT. The gene calls are TRBV20-1 and TRBJ1-6; perhaps TRBD1 as D (6 bases). The CDR3 covers 14 residues. The germline gives CDR1 DFQATT, CDR2 SNEGSKA (reference sequence). The V gene lost 5 bases and the J gene lost 7 bases, with 15 bases spanning the gap.

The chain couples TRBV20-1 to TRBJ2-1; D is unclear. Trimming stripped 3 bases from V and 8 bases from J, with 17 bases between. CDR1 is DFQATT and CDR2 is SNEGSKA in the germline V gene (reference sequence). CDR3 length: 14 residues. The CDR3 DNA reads TGCAGTGCTAGTGTTCTAGTCCGACTTGATGAGCAGTTCTTC. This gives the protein CSASVLVRLDEQFF.

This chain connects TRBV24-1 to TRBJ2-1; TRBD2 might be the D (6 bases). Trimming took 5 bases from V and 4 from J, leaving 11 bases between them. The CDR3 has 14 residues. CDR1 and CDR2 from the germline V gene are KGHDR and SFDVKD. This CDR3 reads CATSGGAYYNEQFF. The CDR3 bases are TGTGCCACCAGTGGCGGGGCCTATTACAATGAGCAGTTCTTC.

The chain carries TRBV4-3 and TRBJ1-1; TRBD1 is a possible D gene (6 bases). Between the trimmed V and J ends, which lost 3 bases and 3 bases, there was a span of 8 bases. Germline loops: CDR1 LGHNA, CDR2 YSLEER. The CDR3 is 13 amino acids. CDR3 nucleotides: TGCGCCAGCAGCCAGGGGGCTTACACTGAAGCTTTCTTT. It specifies CASSQGAYTEAFF.

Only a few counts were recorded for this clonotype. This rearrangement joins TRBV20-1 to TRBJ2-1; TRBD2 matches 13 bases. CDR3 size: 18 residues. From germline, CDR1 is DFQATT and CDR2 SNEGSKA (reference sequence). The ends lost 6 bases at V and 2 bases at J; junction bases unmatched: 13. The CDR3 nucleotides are TGCAGTGCCAGGGGAGGGACTAGCGGGGTCCGGCCCTACAATGAGCAGTTCTTC. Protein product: CSARGGTSGVRPYNEQFF.

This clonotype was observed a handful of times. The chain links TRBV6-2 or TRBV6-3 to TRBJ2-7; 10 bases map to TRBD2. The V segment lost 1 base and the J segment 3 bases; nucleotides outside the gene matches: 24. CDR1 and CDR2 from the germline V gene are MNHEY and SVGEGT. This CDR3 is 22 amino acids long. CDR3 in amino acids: CASSYLGTGPHSGRARGYEQYF. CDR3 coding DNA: TGTGCCAGCAGTTACTTGGGGACAGGTCCACACAGCGGGAGGGCCAGAGGCTACGAGCAGTACTTC.

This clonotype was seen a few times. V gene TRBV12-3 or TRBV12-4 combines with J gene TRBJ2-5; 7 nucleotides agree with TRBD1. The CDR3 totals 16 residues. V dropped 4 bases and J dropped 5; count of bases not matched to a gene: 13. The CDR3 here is CASSSYNTGDFETQYF. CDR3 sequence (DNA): TGTGCCAGCAGTTCCTACAATACAGGGGATTTTGAGACCCAGTACTTC.

The CDR3 sequence is CASSLFGDEQFF. The CDR3 DNA follows: TGCGCCAGCAGCTTGTTTGGCGATGAGCAGTTCTTC. The V call is TRBV5-1, the J call TRBJ2-1; no definite D call. The CDR3 has 12 amino acids. Trimming cost V 1 base and J 8 bases, with 7 bases left between them. Germline values: CDR1 SGHRS, CDR2 YFSETQ.

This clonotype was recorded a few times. CDR3 DNA: TGCAGTGCTGCCGGGACAGGGGGCAAAGAGACCCAGTACTTC. This codes for CSAAGTGGKETQYF. The V and J genes are TRBV20-1 and TRBJ2-5, with TRBD1 identical over 12 bases. Trimming cost V 5 bases and J 3 bases; bases outside gene matches: 4. Germline V gene data show CDR1 as DFQATT and CDR2 as SNEGSKA (reference sequence). There are 14 residues in the CDR3.